In this sample, the clone carrying this TCR beta chain turned up a few times. Antigen unknown. This sample is part of a study of T-cell memory formation after mild COVID-19. Findings and limits, study-wide: Detection of some responders pre-infection suggested pre-existing cross-reactive memory T cells participated.

Germline CDR1 and CDR2: SGHDN and FVKESK. This CDR3 contains 16 residues. With 1 base removed from V and 0 bases from J, the gap between germline ends came to 13 bases. UMIs and sample barcodes were carried by the TCR alpha and TCR beta cDNA libraries that 5'RACE produced using constant-segment primers. TCRdb redid the calling of the 5' RACE reads with MiXCR, one entry per CDR3 protein. Among around 110,000 distinct CDR3 sequences listed, more than 15% were seen once. J is TRBJ2-7 and V is TRBV14; D possibly matches TRBD1 or TRBD2 (5 bases each). The sequence derives from an adult woman who had mild COVID-19 (a few samples of this study predate the infection). Cell type and time point are not known. Source material: PBMCs or a T cell subset sorted from them (not recorded which). In DNA, the CDR3 is TGTGCCAGCAGCCAAGTTGGGACCTACAGCTCCTACGAGCAGTACTTC. Protein product: CASSQVGTYSSYEQYF.